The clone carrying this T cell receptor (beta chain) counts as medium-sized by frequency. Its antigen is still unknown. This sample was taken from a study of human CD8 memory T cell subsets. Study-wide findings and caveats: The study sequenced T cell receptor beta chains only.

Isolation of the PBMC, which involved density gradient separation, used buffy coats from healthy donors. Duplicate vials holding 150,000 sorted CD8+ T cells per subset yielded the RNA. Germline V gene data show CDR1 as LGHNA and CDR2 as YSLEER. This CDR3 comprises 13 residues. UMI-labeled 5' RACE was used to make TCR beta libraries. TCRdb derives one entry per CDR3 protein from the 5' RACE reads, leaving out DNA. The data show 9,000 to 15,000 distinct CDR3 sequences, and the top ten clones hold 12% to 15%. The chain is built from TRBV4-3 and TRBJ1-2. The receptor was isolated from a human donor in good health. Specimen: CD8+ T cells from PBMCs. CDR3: CASSQDTGYGYTF.